This TCR beta chain was captured by sequencing in a study of Tregs in tolerant kidney transplant recipients. Assay used: immunoSEQ multiplex PCR; TCRdb lists only in-frame clones, some missing. The sample lists 84,000 or so clones, roughly 93% seen once, with around 1.6% in the top ten. This CDR3 comprises 13 residues. Trimming removed 5 bases from V and 7 bases from J; junction bases left unmatched: 5. CDR1 is SGHVS and CDR2 is FNYEAQ in the germline V gene. Mixed chimerism was transient after nonmyeloablative marrow transplants from related graft donors. This clone occurred once. V gene TRBV7-6 combines with J gene TRBJ2-7; TRBD1 matches at 10 bases. The sample in question was CD4+ T cells from blood (PBMCs), obtained 12 months after the transplant. The origin of this receptor is a human patient who received a combined kidney and bone marrow transplant. Some T cells may have come from the graft donor. The CDR3: CASSAGQGQEQYF. The CDR3 DNA follows: TGTGCCAGCAGCGCGGGACAGGGGCAGGAGCAGTACTTC.